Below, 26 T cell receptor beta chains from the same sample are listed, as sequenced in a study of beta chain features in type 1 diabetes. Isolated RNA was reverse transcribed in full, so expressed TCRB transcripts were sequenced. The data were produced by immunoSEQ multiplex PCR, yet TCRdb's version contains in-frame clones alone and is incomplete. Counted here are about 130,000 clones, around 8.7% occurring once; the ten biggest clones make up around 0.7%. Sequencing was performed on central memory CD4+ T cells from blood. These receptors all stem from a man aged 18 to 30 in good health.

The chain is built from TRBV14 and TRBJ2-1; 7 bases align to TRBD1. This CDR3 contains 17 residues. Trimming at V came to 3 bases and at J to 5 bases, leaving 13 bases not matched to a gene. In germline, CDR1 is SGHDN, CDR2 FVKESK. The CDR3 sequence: CASSHLPAGGSHNEQFF. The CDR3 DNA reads TGTGCCAGCAGCCACCTCCCTGCAGGGGGATCTCACAATGAGCAGTTCTTC. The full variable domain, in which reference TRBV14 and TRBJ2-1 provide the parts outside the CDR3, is EAGVTQFPSHSVIEKGQTVTLRCDPISGHDNLYWYRRVMGKEIKFLLHFVKESKQDESGMPNNRFLAERTGGTYSTLKVQPAELEDSGVYFCASSHLPAGGSHNEQFFGPGTRLTVL.

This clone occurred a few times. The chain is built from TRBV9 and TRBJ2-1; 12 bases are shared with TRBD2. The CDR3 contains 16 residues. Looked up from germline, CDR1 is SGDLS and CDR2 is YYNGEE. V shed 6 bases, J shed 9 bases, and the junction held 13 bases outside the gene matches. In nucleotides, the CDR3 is TGTGCCAGCACCTCACCTTCTAGCGGGGGGGTTGGTGAGCAGTTCTTC. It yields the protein CASTSPSSGGVGEQFF.

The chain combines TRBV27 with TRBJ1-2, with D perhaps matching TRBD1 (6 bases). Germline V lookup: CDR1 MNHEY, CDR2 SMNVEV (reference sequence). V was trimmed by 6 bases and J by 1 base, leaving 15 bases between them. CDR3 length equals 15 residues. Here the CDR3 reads CASRVSGAHNYGYTF. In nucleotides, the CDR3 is TGTGCCAGCAGGGTTTCAGGGGCGCATAACTATGGCTACACCTTC.

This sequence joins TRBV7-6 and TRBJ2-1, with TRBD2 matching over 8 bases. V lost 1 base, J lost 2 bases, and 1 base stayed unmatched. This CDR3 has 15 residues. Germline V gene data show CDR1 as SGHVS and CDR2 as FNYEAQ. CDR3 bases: TGTGCCAGCAGCTTAGAGGGACTAGCCTACAATGAGCAGTTCTTC. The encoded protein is CASSLEGLAYNEQFF. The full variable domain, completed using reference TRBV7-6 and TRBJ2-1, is GAGVSQSPRYKVTKRGQDVALRCDPISGHVSLYWYRQALGQGPEFLTYFNYEAQQDKSGLPNDRFSAERPEGSISTLTIQRTEQRDSAMYRCASSLEGLAYNEQFFGPGTRLTVL.

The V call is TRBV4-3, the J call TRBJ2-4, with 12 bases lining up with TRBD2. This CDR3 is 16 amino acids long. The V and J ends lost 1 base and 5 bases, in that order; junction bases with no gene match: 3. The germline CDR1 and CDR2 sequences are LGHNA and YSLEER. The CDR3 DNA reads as TGCGCCAGCAGCCAAGTCCTAGCGGGAGGGGAAAACATTCAGTACTTC. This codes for CASSQVLAGGENIQYF.

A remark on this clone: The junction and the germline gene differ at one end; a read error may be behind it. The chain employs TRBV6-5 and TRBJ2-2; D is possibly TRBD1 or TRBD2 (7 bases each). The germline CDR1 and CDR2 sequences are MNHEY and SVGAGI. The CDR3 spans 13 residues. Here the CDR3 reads CACRGGNTGELFF. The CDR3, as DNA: TGTGCCTGCAGGGGGGGGAACACCGGGGAGCTGTTTTTT.

CDR3 nucleotides: TGTGCCAGCAGCTTAGAGGGACTGAATCTCGGGGAGCTGTTTTTT. It translates to CASSLEGLNLGELFF. This chain uses TRBV7-6 with TRBJ2-2; D possibly corresponds to TRBD2 (6 bases). Germline V CDR1 and CDR2: SGHVS, FNYEAQ. This CDR3 spans 15 amino acids. V was shortened by 1 base and J by 7 bases, with 13 bases between the two germline ends.

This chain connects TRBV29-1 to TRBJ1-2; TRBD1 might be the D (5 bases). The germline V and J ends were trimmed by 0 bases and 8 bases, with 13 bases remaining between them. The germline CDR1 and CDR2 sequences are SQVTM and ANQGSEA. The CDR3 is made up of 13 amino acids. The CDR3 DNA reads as TGCAGCGTTGAAGAGGGGGGATACGGGGGCTACACCTTC. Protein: CSVEEGGYGGYTF. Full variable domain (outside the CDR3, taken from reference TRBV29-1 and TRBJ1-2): SAVISQKPSRDICQRGTSLTIQCQVDSQVTMMFWYRQQPGQSLTLIATANQGSEATYESGFVIDKFPISRPNLTFSTLTVSNMSPEDSSIYLCSVEEGGYGGYTFGSGTRLTVV.

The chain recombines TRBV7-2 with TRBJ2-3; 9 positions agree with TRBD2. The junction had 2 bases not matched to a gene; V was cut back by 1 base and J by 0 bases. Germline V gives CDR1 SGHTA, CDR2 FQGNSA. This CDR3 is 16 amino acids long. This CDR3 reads CASSLGAGGSTDTQYF. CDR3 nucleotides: TGTGCCAGCAGCTTAGGTGCGGGGGGGAGCACAGATACGCAGTATTTT.

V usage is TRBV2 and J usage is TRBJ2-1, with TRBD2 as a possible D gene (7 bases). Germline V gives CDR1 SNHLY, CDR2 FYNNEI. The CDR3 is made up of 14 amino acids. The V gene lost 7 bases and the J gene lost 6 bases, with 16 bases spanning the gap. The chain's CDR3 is CASILGLGGNEQFF. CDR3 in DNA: TGTGCCAGCATACTCGGACTAGGGGGCAATGAGCAGTTCTTC.

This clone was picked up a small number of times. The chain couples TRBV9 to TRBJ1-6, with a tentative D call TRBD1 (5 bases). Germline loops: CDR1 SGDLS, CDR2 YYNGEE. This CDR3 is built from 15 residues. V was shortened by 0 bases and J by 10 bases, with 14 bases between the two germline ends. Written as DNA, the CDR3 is TGTGCCAGCAGCGTAGGGCTTCAGGGAGGCTCACCCCTCCACTTT. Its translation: CASSVGLQGGSPLHF.

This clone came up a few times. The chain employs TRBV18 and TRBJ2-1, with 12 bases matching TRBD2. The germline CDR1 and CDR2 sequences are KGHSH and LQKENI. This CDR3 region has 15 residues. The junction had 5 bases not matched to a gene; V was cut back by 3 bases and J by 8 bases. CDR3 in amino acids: CASSPLAGGLDEQFF. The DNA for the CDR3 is TGTGCCAGCTCACCTCTAGCGGGGGGGCTGGATGAGCAGTTCTTC. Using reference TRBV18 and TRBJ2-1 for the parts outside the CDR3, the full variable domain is NAGVMQNPRHLVRRRGQEARLRCSPMKGHSHVYWYRQLPEEGLKFMVYLQKENIIDESGMPKERFSAEFPKEGPSILRIQQVVRGDSAAYFCASSPLAGGLDEQFFGPGTRLTVL.

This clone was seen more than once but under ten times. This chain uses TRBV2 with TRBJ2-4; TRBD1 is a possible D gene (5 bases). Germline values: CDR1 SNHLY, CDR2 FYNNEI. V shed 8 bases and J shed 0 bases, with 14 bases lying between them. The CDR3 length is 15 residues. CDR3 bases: TGTGCCAGCGGCAGACAGCTCCTAGCCAAAAACATTCAGTACTTC. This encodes CASGRQLLAKNIQYF.

The CDR3 DNA reads TGTGCCAGCAGTGTCGTGCGGGCAGATACGCAGTATTTT. This codes for CASSVVRADTQYF. The V call is TRBV2, the J call TRBJ2-3, with TRBD2 as a possible D gene (5 bases). Deletions cut 4 bases from V and 4 bases from J, with 9 bases between. Germline assignment: CDR1 SNHLY and CDR2 FYNNEI. The CDR3 totals 13 residues.

Here the CDR3 DNA reads TGTGCCAGCAGCCCCCACGGGAATCAGCCCCAGCATTTT. Protein product: CASSPHGNQPQHF. The J gene is TRBJ1-5, the V gene TRBV7-9, with no clear D. This CDR3 comprises 13 residues. Between the trimmed V and J ends, which lost 5 bases and 4 bases, there was a span of 9 bases. Germline CDR1 is SEHNR and CDR2 is FQNEAQ (reference sequence).

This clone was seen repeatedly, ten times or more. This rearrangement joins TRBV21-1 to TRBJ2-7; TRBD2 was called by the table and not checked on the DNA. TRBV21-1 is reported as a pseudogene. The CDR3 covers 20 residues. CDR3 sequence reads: CASSKRPGTSGGAYPYEQYF. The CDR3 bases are TGTGCCAGCAGCAAGAGACCCGGGACTAGCGGGGGGGCATACCCCTACGAGCAGTACTTC.

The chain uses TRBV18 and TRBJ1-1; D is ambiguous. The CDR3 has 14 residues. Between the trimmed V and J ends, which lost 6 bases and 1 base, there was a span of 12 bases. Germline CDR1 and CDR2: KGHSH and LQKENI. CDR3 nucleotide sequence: TGTGCCAGCTCGCAAACATCTGGGAACACTGAAGCTTTCTTT. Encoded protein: CASSQTSGNTEAFF.

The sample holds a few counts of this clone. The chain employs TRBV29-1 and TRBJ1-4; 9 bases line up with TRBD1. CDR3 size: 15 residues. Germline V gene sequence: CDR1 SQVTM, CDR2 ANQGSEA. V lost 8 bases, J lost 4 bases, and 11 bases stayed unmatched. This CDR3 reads CSILYRGQGNEKLFF. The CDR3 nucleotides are TGCAGCATACTTTACAGGGGGCAGGGTAATGAAAAACTGTTTTTT.

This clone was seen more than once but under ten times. The CDR3 nucleotides are TGCGCCAGCAGCCAAGCACAGGGGATCACAGATACGCAGTATTTT. This encodes CASSQAQGITDTQYF. The chain employs TRBV4-1 and TRBJ2-3, with 7 bases fitting TRBD1. Germline assignment: CDR1 MGHRA and CDR2 YSYEKL. Trimming removed 1 base from V and 2 bases from J; junction bases left unmatched: 3. The CDR3 has 15 residues.

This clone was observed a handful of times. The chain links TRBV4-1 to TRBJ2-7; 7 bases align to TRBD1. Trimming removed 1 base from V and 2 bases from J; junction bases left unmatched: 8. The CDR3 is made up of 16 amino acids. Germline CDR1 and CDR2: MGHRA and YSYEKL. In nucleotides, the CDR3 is TGCGCCAGCAGCCAAGTGGCGGCAGGGACAGCCTACGAGCAGTACTTC. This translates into CASSQVAAGTAYEQYF.

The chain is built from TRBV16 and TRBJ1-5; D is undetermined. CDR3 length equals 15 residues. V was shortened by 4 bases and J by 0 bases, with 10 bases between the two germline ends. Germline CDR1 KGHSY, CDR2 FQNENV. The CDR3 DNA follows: TGTGCCAGCAGCCCGAGGAGCAATAGCAATCAGCCCCAGCATTTT. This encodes CASSPRSNSNQPQHF.

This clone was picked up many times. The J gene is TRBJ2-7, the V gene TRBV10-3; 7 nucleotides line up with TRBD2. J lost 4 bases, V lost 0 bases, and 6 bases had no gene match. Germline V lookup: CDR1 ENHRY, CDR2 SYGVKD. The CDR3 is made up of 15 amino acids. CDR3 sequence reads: CAISESTGGPYEQYF. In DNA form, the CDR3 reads TGTGCCATCAGTGAGTCGACGGGGGGTCCGTACGAGCAGTACTTC.

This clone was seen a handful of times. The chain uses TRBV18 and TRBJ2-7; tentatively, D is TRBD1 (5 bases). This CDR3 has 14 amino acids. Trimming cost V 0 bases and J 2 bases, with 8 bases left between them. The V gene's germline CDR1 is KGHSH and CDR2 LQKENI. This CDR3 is CASSPPDTAYEQYF. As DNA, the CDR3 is TGTGCCAGCTCACCACCGGACACGGCCTACGAGCAGTACTTC. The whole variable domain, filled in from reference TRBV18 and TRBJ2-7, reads NAGVMQNPRHLVRRRGQEARLRCSPMKGHSHVYWYRQLPEEGLKFMVYLQKENIIDESGMPKERFSAEFPKEGPSILRIQQVVRGDSAAYFCASSPPDTAYEQYFGPGTRLTVT.

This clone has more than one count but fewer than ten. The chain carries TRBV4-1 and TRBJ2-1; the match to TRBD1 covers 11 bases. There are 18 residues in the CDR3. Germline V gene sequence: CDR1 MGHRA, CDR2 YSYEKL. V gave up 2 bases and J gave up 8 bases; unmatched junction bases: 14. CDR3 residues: CASSQRNSGQGERDEQFF. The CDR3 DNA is TGCGCCAGCAGCCAACGGAATTCGGGACAGGGGGAAAGGGATGAGCAGTTCTTC.

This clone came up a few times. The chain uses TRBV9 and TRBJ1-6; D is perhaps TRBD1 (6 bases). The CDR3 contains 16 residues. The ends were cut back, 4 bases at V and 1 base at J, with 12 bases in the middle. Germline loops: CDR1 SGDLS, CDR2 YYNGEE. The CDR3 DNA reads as TGTGCCAGCAGCCCACGAGGGGGTTCCTATAATTCACCCCTCCACTTT. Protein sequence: CASSPRGGSYNSPLHF.

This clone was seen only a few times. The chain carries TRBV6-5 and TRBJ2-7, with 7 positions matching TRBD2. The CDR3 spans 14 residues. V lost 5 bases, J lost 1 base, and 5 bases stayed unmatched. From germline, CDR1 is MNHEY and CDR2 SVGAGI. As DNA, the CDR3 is TGTGCCAGCAGTCTGGCGGGGGATTCCTACGAGCAGTACTTC. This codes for CASSLAGDSYEQYF.